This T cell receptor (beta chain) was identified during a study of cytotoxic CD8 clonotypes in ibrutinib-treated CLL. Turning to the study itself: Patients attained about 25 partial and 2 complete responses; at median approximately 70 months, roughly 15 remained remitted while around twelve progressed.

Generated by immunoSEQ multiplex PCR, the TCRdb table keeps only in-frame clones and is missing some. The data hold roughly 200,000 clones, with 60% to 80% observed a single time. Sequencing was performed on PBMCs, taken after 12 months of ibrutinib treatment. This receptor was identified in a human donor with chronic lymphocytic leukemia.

The CDR3 DNA reads TGTGCCAGCAGTGCCGGACAGGGCAATGGCTACACCTTC. Its protein product is CASSAGQGNGYTF. This chain uses TRBV9 with TRBJ1-2; TRBD1 aligns across 8 bases. CDR3 size: 13 residues. Germline lookup yields CDR1 SGDLS and CDR2 YYNGEE. The ends lost 5 bases at V and 6 bases at J; junction bases unmatched: 6.